Detailed here is one T cell receptor beta chain. These data belong to a study of blood T cell repertoires in COVID-19. In the study overall: The United States, Italy and Spain provided the acute and convalescent COVID-19 samples.

Trimming pared 4 bases from V and 5 bases from J, leaving 12 bases between. This CDR3 spans 13 amino acids. Germline CDR1 is SGHTS and CDR2 is YDEGEE. Profiled with immunoSEQ multiplex PCR; TCRdb holds only in-frame clones, not every one. This table has approximately 19,000 clones, around nine tenths appearing once. The chain recombines TRBV5-8 with TRBJ2-5; perhaps TRBD2 as D (6 bases). The specimen sequenced was peripheral blood. This TCR came from a human donor in a cohort sampled during active COVID-19. The donor label of this sample is uncertain. CDR3 in DNA: TGTGCCAGCAGCACGGGACTCGGGGAGACCCAGTACTTC. Translation gives CASSTGLGETQYF.